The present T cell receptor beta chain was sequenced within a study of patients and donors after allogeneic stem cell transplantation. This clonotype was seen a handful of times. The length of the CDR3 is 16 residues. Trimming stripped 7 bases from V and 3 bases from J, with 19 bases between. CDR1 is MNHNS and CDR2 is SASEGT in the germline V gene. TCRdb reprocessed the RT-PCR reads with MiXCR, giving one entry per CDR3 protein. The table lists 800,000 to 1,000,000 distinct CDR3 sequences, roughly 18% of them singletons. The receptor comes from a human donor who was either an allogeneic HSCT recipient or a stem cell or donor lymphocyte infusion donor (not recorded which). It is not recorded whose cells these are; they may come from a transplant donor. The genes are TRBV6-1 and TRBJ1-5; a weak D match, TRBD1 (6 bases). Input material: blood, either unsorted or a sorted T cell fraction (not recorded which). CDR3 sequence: CASTLSRGEPNQPQHF. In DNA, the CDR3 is TGTGCCAGCACCCTTAGTAGGGGGGAGCCCAATCAGCCCCAGCATTTT.